The 16 T cell receptor beta chains given below trace back to one sample, sequenced in a study of blood T cell repertoires in COVID-19. TCRdb keeps only in-frame clones here, not all; method: immunoSEQ multiplex PCR. The sample yields approximately 150,000 clones, around 87% seen once. The material sequenced was peripheral blood. These receptors originate from a man over 45 who had recovered from COVID-19.

The chain links TRBV7-2 to TRBJ2-3; TRBD2 aligns across 14 bases. Germline CDR1 is SGHTA and CDR2 is FQGNSA. There are 19 residues in the CDR3. V lost 2 bases to trimming and J lost 6 bases; unmatched junction nucleotides: 13. The CDR3 loop reads CASSLIPPTSGGAVDTQYF. The CDR3 bases are TGTGCCAGCAGCTTAATTCCCCCGACTAGCGGGGGGGCAGTGGATACGCAGTATTTT.

The rearrangement uses TRBV5-6 and TRBJ1-1; 9 bases map to TRBD1. With 6 bases clipped from V and 5 bases from J, the junction kept 8 bases outside the gene matches. Germline CDR1 is SGHDT and CDR2 is YYEEEE. The CDR3 is 14 residues long. CDR3 bases: TGTGCCAGCAAAACAGGGGGCGGGTGGACTGAAGCTTTCTTT. This translates into CASKTGGGWTEAFF. Together with reference TRBV5-6 and TRBJ1-1, the CDR3 gives the full variable domain: DAGVTQSPTHLIKTRGQQVTLRCSPKSGHDTVSWYQQALGQGPQFIFQYYEEEERQRGNFPDRFSGHQFPNYSSELNVNALLLGDSALYLCASKTGGGWTEAFFGQGTRLTVV.

The V gene is TRBV5-1, the J gene TRBJ2-1; 10 nucleotides align to TRBD2. Per germline, CDR1 SGHRS and CDR2 YFSETQ. There are 14 residues in the CDR3. The V gene end was trimmed by 1 base and the J gene end by 9 bases; junction bases not matched to a gene: 4. CDR3 in DNA: TGCGCCAGCAGCTTGAGCGGGGGGGCCACTGAGCAGTTCTTC. Translated: CASSLSGGATEQFF. The full variable domain, completed using reference TRBV5-1 and TRBJ2-1, is KAGVTQTPRYLIKTRGQQVTLSCSPISGHRSVSWYQQTPGQGLQFLFEYFSETQRNKGNFPGRFSGRQFSNSRSEMNVSTLELGDSALYLCASSLSGGATEQFFGPGTRLTVL.

This chain connects TRBV13 to TRBJ2-3; maybe TRBD1 (5 bases). CDR1 is PRHDT and CDR2 is FYEKMQ in the germline V gene (reference sequence). V was shortened by 1 base and J by 5 bases, with 28 bases between the two germline ends. The CDR3 is 20 amino acids. CDR3 amino acids: CASSLVTPGQVVRSLDTQYF. The CDR3 coding sequence is TGTGCCAGCAGCTTAGTGACCCCAGGACAAGTTGTTAGGAGTCTAGATACGCAGTATTTT.

This clone was seen more than once but under ten times. The chain uses TRBV25-1 and TRBJ2-2, with TRBD1 matching 7 bases. Germline V CDR1 and CDR2: MGHDK, SYGVNS. The CDR3 extends over 14 amino acids. V was clipped by 6 bases and J by 1 base; unmatched bases: 2. The CDR3 sequence: CASSRQGNTGELFF. The DNA for the CDR3 is TGTGCCAGCAGCCGACAGGGGAACACCGGGGAGCTGTTTTTT.

This clone was observed a single time. The chain joins TRBV7-9 to TRBJ2-1, with D perhaps matching TRBD1 (5 bases). The CDR3 has 16 residues. Trimming removed 1 base from V and 5 bases from J, with 15 bases in between. CDR1 SEHNR and CDR2 FQNEAQ come from the germline V gene (reference sequence). CDR3 sequence reads: CASSLDRNERDNEQFF. The CDR3 DNA reads as TGTGCCAGCAGCTTAGACAGGAACGAACGGGACAATGAGCAGTTCTTC.

V and J are TRBV29-1 and TRBJ2-3; D remains unclear. The CDR3 loop spans 12 amino acids. V was clipped by 6 bases and J by 0 bases, with 7 bases between them. CDR1 and CDR2 from the germline V gene are SQVTM and ANQGSEA. As DNA, the CDR3 is TGCAGCGTAAGAACTAGCACAGATACGCAGTATTTT. The encoded protein is CSVRTSTDTQYF.

The chain recombines TRBV9 with TRBJ1-2; 11 bases fit TRBD1. Germline V lookup: CDR1 SGDLS, CDR2 YYNGEE. V shed 0 bases and J 7 bases; nucleotides not matched to a gene: 5. The CDR3 runs to 15 residues. CDR3 sequence reads: CASSVAGQGAIGYTF. CDR3 coding DNA: TGTGCCAGCAGCGTAGCTGGACAGGGGGCGATTGGCTACACCTTC.

This chain links TRBV6-5 with TRBJ1-4, with 9 nucleotides matching TRBD1. CDR1 and CDR2 from the germline V gene are MNHEY and SVGAGI. The CDR3 runs 14 residues. Trimming cost V 6 bases and J 8 bases; bases outside gene matches: 7. This CDR3 reads CASSYRGLGEKLFF. The CDR3, as DNA: TGTGCCAGCAGCTACAGGGGGCTGGGGGAAAAACTGTTTTTT.

The gene calls are TRBV6-5 and TRBJ2-7; 7 bases map to TRBD2. The germline V gene encodes CDR1 MNHEY and CDR2 SVGAGI. V shed 6 bases, J shed 4 bases, and the junction held 9 bases outside the gene matches. The CDR3 spans 14 residues. As DNA, the CDR3 is TGTGCCAGCAGCTACGGCGGGAGCGGTTACGAGCAGTACTTC. This codes for CASSYGGSGYEQYF.

The genes are TRBV5-5 and TRBJ2-7; D is undetermined. This CDR3 is built from 14 residues. Germline V gives CDR1 SGHKS, CDR2 YYEKEE (reference sequence). V lost 0 bases and J lost 0, with 7 bases in between. The CDR3: CASSLGTFSYEQYF. DNA of the CDR3: TGTGCCAGCAGCTTGGGCACTTTCTCCTACGAGCAGTACTTC.

The genes are TRBV10-3 and TRBJ1-2, with a weak D call TRBD1 (6 bases). Germline V gives CDR1 ENHRY, CDR2 SYGVKD. This CDR3 spans 14 amino acids. The V gene lost 3 bases and the J gene lost 3 bases, with 11 bases spanning the gap. In DNA form, the CDR3 reads TGTGCCATCAGTGATGCAGGGGATTACTATGGCTACACCTTC. Its protein is CAISDAGDYYGYTF.

CDR3: CASSRTSLPSSYNEQFF. The CDR3 region has the DNA TGTGCCAGCAGCAGGACTAGTTTACCCAGCTCCTACAATGAGCAGTTCTTC. J is TRBJ2-1 and V is TRBV5-5; 7 bases are shared with TRBD2. Trimming removed 4 bases from V and 0 bases from J; junction bases left unmatched: 10. CDR1 is SGHKS, CDR2 YYEKEE, per germline (reference sequence). This CDR3 comprises 17 residues.

V is TRBV27 and J is TRBJ2-1; TRBD2 agrees at 12 bases. Germline CDR1 MNHEY, CDR2 SMNVEV (reference sequence). V lost 2 bases and J lost 4; bases outside the gene matches: 9. CDR3 length: 18 amino acids. CDR3 in DNA: TGTGCCAGCAGTTTAAAACTAGCGGGGGGATATACATACAATGAGCAGTTCTTC. It encodes CASSLKLAGGYTYNEQFF.

The chain has TRBV4-3 and TRBJ2-3; 8 nucleotides align to TRBD1. The CDR3 has 16 amino acids. The V gene end was trimmed by 1 base and the J gene end by 3 bases; junction bases not matched to a gene: 6. The germline V gene encodes CDR1 LGHNA and CDR2 YSLEER. The CDR3 loop is CASSQVTGQGTDTQYF. The DNA for the CDR3 is TGCGCCAGCAGCCAAGTTACCGGACAGGGAACAGATACGCAGTATTTT.

This clone was observed a few times. The chain combines TRBV30 with TRBJ1-2; 10 bases are shared with TRBD1. V lost 8 bases, J lost 3 bases, and 3 bases stayed unmatched. This CDR3 region has 12 residues. Looked up from germline, CDR1 is GTSNPN and CDR2 is SVGIG (reference sequence). CDR3 protein: CARGQGDYGYTF. The CDR3 DNA reads TGTGCCAGAGGACAGGGGGACTATGGCTACACCTTC.